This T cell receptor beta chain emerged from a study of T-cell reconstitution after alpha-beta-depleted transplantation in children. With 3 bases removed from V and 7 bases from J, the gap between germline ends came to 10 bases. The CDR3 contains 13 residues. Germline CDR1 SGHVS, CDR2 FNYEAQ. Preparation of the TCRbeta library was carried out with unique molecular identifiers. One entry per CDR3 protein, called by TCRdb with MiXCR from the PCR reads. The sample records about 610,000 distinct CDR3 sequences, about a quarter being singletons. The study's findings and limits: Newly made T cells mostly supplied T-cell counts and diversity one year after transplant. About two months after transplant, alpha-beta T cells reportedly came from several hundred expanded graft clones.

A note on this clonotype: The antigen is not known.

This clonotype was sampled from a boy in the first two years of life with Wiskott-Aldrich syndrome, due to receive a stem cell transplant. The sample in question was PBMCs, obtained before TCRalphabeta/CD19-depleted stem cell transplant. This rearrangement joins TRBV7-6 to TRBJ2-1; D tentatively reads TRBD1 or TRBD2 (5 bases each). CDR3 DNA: TGTGCCAGCAGCTTTGGGGACCAGAATGAGCAGTTCTTC. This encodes CASSFGDQNEQFF.